This T cell receptor (beta chain) was observed in a study of blood T cell repertoires in COVID-19. The wider study: The samples span acute and convalescent COVID-19 from the United States, Italy and Spain. Sources were T cells, B-cell-depleted T cells, or PBMCs; the material itself was cDNA or gDNA.

Authors' methods: Reference gene primer amplification gave estimated nucleated cell counts. TCRdb's table, derived via immunoSEQ multiplex PCR, lists solely in-frame clones and lacks some. The V and J calls and clone size come from that table; D and trimming were worked out from the DNA. The table includes about 150,000 clones, around 90% detected once. Per the germline V gene, CDR1 is LNHDA and CDR2 is SQIVND (reference sequence). The CDR3 covers 15 residues. The junction had 2 bases not matched to a gene; V was cut back by 1 base and J by 2 bases. The chain uses TRBV19 and TRBJ2-3; TRBD2 agrees at 8 bases. The sequenced material came from peripheral blood. This receptor was taken from a woman aged 60-70 years with active or convalescent COVID-19. The CDR3 region has the DNA TGTGCCAGTAGTATAGTAGCGGGGAACACAGATACGCAGTATTTT. Amino acids: CASSIVAGNTDTQYF. Supplemented by reference TRBV19 and TRBJ2-3, the full variable domain reads DGGITQSPKYLFRKEGQNVTLSCEQNLNHDAMYWYRQDPGQGLRLIYYSQIVNDFQKGDIAEGYSVSREKKESFPLTVTSAQKNPTAFYLCASSIVAGNTDTQYFGPGTRLTVL.